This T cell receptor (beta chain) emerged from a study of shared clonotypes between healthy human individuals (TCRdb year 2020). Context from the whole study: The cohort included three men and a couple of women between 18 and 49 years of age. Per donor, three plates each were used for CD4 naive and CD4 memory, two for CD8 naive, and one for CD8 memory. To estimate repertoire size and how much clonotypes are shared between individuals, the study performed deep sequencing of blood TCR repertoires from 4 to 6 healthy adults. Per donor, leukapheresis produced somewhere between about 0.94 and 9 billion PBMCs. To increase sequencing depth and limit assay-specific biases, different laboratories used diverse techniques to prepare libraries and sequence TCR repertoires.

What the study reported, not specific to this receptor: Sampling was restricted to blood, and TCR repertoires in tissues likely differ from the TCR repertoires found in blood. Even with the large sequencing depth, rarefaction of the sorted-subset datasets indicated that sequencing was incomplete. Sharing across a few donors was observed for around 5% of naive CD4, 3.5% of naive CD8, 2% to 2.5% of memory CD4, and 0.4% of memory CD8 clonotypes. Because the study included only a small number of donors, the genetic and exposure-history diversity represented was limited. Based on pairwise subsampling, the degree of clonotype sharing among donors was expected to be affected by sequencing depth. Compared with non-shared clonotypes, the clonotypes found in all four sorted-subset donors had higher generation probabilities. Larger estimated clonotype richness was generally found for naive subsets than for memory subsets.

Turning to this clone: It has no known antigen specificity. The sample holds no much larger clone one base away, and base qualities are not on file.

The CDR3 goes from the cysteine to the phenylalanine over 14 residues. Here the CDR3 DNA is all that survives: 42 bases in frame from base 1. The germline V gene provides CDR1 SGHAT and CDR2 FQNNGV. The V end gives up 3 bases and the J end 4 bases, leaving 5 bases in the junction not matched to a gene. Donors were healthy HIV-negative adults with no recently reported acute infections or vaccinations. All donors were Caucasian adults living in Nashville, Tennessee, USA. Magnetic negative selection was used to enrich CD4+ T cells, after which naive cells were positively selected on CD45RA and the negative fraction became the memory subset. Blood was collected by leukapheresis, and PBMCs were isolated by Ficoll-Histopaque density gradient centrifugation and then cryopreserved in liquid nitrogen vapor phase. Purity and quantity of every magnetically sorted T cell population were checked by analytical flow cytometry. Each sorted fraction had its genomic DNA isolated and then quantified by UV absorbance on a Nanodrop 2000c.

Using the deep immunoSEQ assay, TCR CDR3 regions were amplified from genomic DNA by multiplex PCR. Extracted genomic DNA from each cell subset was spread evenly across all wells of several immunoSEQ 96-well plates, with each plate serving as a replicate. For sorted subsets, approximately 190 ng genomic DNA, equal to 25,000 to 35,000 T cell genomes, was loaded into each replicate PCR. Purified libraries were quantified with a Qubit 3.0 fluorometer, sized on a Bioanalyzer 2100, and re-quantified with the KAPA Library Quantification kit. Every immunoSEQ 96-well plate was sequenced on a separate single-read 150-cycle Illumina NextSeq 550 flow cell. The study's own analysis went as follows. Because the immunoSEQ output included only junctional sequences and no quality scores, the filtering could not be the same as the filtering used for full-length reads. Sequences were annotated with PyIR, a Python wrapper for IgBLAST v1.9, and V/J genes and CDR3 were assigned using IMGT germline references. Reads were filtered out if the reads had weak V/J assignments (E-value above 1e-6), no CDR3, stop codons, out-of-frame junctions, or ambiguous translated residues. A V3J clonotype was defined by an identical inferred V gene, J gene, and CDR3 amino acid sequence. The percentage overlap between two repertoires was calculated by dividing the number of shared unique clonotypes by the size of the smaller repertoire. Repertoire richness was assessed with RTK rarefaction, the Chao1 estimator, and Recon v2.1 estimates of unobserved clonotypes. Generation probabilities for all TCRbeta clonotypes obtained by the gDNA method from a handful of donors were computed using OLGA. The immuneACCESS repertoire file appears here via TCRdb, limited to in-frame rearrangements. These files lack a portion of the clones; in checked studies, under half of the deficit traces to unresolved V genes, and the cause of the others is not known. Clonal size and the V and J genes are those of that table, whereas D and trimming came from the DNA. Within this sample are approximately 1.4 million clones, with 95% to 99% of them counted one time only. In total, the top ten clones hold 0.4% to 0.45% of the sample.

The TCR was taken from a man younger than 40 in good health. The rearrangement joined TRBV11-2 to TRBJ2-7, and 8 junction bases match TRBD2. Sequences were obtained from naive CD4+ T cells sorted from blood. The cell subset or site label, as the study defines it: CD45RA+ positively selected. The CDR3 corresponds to CASSFIAGPYEQYF. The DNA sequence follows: TGTGCCAGCAGCTTCATAGCGGGACCGTACGAGCAGTACTTC.